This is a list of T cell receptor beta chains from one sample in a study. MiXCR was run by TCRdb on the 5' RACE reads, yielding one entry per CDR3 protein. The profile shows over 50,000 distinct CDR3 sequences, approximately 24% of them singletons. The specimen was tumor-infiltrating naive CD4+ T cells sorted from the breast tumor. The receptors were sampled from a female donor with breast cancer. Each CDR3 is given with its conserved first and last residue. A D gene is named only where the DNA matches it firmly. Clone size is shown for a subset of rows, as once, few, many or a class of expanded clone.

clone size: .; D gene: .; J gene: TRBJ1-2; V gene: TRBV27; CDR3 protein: CASSLSGQGYGYTF; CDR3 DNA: TGTGCCAGCAGTTTATCTGGGCAGGGTTATGGCTACACCTTC
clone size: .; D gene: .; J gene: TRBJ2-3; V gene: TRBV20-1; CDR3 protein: CSATECPYTDTQYF; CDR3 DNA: TGCAGTGCTACTGAGTGCCCCTACACAGATACGCAGTATTTT
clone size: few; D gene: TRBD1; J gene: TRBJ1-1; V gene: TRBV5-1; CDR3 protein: CASSADGQGNTEAFF; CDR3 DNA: TGCGCCAGCAGCGCCGACGGACAGGGTAACACTGAAGCTTTCTTT
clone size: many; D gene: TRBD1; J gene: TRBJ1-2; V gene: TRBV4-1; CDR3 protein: CASSQDLMGTGAYYGYTF; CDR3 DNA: TGCGCCAGCAGCCAAGATCTTATGGGGACAGGGGCATACTATGGCTACACCTTC
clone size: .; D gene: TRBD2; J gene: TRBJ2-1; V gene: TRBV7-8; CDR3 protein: CASSLTLGGSNEQFF; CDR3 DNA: TGTGCCAGCAGCCTTACCCTTGGCGGGAGTAATGAGCAGTTCTTC
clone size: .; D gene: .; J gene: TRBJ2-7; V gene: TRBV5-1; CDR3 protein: CASSFRDFSYEQYF; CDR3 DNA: TGCGCCAGCAGTTTCCGGGACTTCTCCTACGAGCAGTACTTC
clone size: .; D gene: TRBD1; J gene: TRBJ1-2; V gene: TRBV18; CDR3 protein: CASSPGQGQGYGYTF; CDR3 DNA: TGTGCCAGCTCTCCTGGACAGGGGCAAGGCTATGGCTACACCTTC
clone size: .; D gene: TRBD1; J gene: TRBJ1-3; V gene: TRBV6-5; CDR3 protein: CASNGQGSDTIYF; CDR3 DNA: TGTGCCAGCAACGGACAGGGGTCGGACACCATATATTTT
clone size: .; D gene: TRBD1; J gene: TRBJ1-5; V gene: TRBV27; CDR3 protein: CASSVKTGINQPQHF; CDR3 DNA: TGTGCCAGCAGTGTAAAGACAGGGATCAATCAGCCCCAGCATTTT
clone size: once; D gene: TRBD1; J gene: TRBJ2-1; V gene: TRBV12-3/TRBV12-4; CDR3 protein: CASRSTGDEQFF; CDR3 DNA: TGTGCCAGCAGAAGCACAGGGGATGAGCAGTTCTTC
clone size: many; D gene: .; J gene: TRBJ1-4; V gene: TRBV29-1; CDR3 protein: CSVEVESEKLFF; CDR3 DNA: TGCAGCGTTGAAGTGGAGAGCGAAAAACTGTTTTTT
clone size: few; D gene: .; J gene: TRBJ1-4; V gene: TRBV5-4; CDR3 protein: CASSRTGGTNEKLFF; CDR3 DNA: TGTGCCAGCAGCCGCACGGGCGGAACTAATGAAAAACTGTTTTTT
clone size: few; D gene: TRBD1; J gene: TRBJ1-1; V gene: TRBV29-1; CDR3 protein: CSAHPGQARGTEAFF; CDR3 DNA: TGCAGCGCCCATCCGGGACAGGCGCGGGGCACTGAAGCTTTCTTT
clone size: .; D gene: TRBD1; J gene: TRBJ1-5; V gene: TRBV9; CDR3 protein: CASSVSTGDQPQHF; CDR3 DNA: TGTGCCAGCAGCGTTTCAACAGGGGATCAGCCCCAGCATTTT
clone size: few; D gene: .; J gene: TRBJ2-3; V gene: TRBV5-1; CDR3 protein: CASSLAPTISLADTQYF; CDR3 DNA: TGCGCCAGCAGCTTGGCCCCTACTATTAGTTTGGCAGATACGCAGTATTTT
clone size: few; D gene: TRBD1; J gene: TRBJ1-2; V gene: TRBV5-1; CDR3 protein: CASSFSAQGAYGYTF; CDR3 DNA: TGCGCCAGCAGCTTCTCGGCCCAGGGGGCCTATGGCTACACCTTC
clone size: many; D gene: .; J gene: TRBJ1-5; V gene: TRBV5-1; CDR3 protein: CASSMDSNQPQHF; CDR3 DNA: TGCGCCAGCAGCATGGACAGCAATCAGCCCCAGCATTTT
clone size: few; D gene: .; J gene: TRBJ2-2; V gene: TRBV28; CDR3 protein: CASRRPQGDTGELFF; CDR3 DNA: TGTGCCAGCAGGCGGCCCCAAGGGGACACCGGGGAGCTGTTTTTT
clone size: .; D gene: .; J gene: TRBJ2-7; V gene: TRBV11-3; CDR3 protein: CASSLGRTHEQYF; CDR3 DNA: TGTGCCAGCAGCTTAGGCCGCACCCACGAGCAGTACTTC
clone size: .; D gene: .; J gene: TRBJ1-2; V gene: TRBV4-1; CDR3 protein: CASSQGGRPVNGHTF; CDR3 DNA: TGCGCCAGCAGCCAAGGGGGACGCCCAGTCAATGGCCACACCTTC
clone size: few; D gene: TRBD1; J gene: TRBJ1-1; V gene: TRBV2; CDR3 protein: CASSAGGENTEAFF; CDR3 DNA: TGTGCCAGCAGTGCAGGGGGAGAGAACACTGAAGCTTTCTTT
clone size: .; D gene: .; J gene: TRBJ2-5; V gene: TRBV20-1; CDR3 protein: CSAASPVMETQYF; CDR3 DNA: TGCAGTGCAGCATCCCCGGTTATGGAGACCCAGTACTTC
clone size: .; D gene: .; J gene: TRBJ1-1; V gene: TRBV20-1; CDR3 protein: CSASRAGMDTEAFF; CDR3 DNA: TGCAGTGCTAGTCGTGCGGGGATGGACACTGAAGCTTTCTTT
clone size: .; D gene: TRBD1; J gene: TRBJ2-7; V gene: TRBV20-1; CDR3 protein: CSASGTGEVSSYEQYF; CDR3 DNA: TGCAGTGCCTCCGGGACAGGGGAAGTCAGCTCCTACGAGCAGTACTTC
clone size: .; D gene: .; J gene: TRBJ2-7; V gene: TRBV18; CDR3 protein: CASSIPGHGIEQYF; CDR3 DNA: TGTGCCAGCTCCATTCCGGGACACGGAATTGAGCAGTACTTC
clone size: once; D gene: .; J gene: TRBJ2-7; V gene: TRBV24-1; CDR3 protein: CATSDRLDRGGQYF; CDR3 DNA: TGTGCCACCAGTGATCGACTTGACAGAGGGGGGCAGTACTTC
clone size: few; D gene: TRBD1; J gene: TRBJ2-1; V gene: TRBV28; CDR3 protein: CASSLWDRPNEQFF; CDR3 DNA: TGTGCCAGCAGTTTATGGGACAGGCCCAATGAGCAGTTCTTC
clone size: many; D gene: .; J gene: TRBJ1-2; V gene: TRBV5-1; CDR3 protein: CASSLGQTDGYTF; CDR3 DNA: TGCGCCAGCAGCTTAGGACAAACCGATGGCTACACCTTC
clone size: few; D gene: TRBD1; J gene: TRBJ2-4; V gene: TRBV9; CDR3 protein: CASSAGQGGYIQYF; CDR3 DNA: TGTGCCAGCAGCGCGGGACAGGGAGGTTACATTCAGTACTTC
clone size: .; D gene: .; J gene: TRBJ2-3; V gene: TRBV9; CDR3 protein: CASSVRQGTDTQYF; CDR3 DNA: TGTGCCAGCAGCGTAAGGCAGGGCACAGATACGCAGTATTTT
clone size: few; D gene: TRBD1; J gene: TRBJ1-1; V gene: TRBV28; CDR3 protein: CAADTGGPYSRPFF; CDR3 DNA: TGTGCCGCGGACACAGGGGGCCCCTATTCGCGGCCTTTCTTT
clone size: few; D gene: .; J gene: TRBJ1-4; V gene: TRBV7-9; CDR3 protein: CASSLSESAGEKLFF; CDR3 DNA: TGTGCCAGCAGCTTATCGGAGTCAGCGGGGGAAAAACTGTTTTTT
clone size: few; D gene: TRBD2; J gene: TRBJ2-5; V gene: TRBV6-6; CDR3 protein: CASSQRTSGLQETQYF; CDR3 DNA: TGTGCCAGCAGTCAGAGGACTAGCGGGCTTCAAGAGACCCAGTACTTC
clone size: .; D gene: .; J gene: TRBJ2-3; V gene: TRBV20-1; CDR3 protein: CSARGRTDTQYF; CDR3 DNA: TGCAGTGCTAGGGGGCGCACAGATACGCAGTATTTT
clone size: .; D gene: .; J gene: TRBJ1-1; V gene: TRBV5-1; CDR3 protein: CASSLAQVRGAEAFF; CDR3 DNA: TGCGCCAGCAGCTTGGCCCAGGTGAGGGGGGCTGAAGCTTTCTTT
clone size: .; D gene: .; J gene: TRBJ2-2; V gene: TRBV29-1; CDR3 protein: CSVESRLIGILGTGELFF; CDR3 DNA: TGCAGCGTTGAATCCCGCCTCATCGGGATTCTCGGGACCGGGGAGCTGTTTTTT
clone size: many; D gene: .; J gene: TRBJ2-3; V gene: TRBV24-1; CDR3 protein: CATSDLTTQYF; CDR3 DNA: TGTGCCACCAGTGATTTGACTACGCAGTATTTT
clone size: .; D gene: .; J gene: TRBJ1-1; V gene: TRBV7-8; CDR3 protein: CASSLVGAGTEAFF; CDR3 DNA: TGTGCCAGCAGCTTAGTCGGGGCTGGCACTGAAGCTTTCTTT
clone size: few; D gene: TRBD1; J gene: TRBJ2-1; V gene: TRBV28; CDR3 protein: CASSFSRWSRGRINEQFF; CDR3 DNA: TGTGCCAGCAGTTTTAGCCGATGGTCGAGGGGGCGTATCAATGAGCAGTTCTTC
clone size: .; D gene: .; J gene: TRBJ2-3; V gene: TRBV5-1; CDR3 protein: CASSLAVADTQYF; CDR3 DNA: TGCGCCAGCAGCTTGGCGGTGGCAGATACGCAGTATTTT
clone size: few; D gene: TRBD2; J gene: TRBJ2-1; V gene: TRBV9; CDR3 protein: CASSVAASGSSEQFF; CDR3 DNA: TGTGCCAGCAGCGTAGCGGCTAGCGGGAGTAGTGAGCAGTTCTTC
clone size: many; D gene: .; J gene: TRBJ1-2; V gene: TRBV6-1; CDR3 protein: CASSVNGIALYGYTF; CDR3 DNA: TGTGCCAGCAGTGTTAACGGAATCGCCCTCTATGGCTACACCTTC
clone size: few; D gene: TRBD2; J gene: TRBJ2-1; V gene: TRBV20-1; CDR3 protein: CSARVPTSRYNEQFF; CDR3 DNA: TGCAGTGCTAGAGTCCCGACTAGCCGCTACAATGAGCAGTTCTTC
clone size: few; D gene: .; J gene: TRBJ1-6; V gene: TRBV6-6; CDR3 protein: CASRQGASNSPLHF; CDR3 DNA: TGTGCCAGCAGGCAAGGGGCGAGTAATTCACCCCTCCACTTT
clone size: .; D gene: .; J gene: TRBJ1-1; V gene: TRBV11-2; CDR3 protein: CASSLDVWETEAFF; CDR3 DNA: TGTGCCAGCAGCTTAGATGTTTGGGAGACTGAAGCTTTCTTT
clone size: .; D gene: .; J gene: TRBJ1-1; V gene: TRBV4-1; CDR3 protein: CASSQDTARAEAFF; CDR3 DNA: TGCGCCAGCAGCCAAGATACTGCTAGGGCTGAAGCTTTCTTT
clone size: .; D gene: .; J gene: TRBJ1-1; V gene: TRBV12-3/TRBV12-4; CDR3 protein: CASSLSGASGRAFF; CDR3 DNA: TGTGCCAGCAGTCTGTCGGGGGCCTCGGGACGGGCTTTCTTT
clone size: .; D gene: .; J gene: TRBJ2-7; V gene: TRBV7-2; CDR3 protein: CASSLAFGIYEQYF; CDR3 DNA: TGTGCCAGCAGCTTAGCGTTCGGAATCTACGAGCAGTACTTC
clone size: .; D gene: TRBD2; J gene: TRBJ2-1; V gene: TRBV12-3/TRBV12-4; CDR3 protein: CASSFGQRERNEQFF; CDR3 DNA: TGTGCCAGCAGTTTCGGCCAGCGGGAGAGGAATGAGCAGTTCTTC
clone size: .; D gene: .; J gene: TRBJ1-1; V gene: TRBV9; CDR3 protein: CASSVAMNTEAFF; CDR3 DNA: TGTGCCAGCAGCGTAGCGATGAACACTGAAGCTTTCTTT
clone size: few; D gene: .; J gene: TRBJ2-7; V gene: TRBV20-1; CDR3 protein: CSANPTLGRVWEQYF; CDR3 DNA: TGCAGTGCCAACCCTACACTCGGACGGGTTTGGGAGCAGTACTTC
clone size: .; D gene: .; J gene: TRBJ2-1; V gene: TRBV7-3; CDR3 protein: CASSSPGGNGQFF; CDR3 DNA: TGTGCCAGCAGCTCCCCCGGGGGAAATGGGCAGTTCTTC
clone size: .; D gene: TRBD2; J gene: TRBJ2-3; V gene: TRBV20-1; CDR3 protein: CSARGAGGHGDTQYF; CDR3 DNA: TGCAGTGCTAGAGGAGCGGGGGGGCACGGAGATACGCAGTATTTT
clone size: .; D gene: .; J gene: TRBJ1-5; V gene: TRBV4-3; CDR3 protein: CASSQALGRHSNQPQHF; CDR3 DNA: TGCGCCAGCAGCCAAGCCCTCGGACGGCATAGCAATCAGCCCCAGCATTTT
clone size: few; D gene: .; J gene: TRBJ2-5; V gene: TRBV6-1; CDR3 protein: CASSITGRETQYF; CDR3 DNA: TGTGCCAGCAGTATAACAGGGAGAGAGACCCAGTACTTC